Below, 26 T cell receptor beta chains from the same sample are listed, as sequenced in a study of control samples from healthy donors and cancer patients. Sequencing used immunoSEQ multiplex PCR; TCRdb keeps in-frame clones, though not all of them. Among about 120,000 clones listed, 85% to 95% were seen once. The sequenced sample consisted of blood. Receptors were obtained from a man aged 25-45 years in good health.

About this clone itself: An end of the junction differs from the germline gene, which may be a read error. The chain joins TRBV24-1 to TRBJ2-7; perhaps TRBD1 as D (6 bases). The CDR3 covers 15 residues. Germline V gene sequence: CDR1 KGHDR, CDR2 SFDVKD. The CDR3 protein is CATSALTGFSYEQYF. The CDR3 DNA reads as TGTGCCACCAGTGCTTTGACAGGTTTTTCCTACGAGCAGTACTTC.

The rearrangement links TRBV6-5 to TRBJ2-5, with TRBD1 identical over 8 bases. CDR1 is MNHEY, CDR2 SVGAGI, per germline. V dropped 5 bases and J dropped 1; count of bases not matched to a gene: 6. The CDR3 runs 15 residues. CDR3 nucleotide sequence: TGTGCCAGCAGTAGGACAGGGAGCGTCCAAGAGACCCAGTACTTC. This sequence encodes CASSRTGSVQETQYF.

CDR3 sequence reads: CASGGTTGRDIETQYF. The CDR3 DNA follows: TGTGCCAGCGGTGGAACGACAGGAAGGGACATTGAGACCCAGTACTTC. The chain uses TRBV28 and TRBJ2-5, with TRBD1 as a possible D gene (6 bases). Germline assignment: CDR1 MDHEN and CDR2 SYDVKM. The CDR3 length is 16 residues. V was pared by 8 bases and J by 5 bases, with 24 bases between. Full variable domain (remainder filled in from reference TRBV28 and TRBJ2-5): DVKVTQSSRYLVKRTGEKVFLECVQDMDHENMFWYRQDPGLGLRLIYFSYDVKMKEKGDIPEGYSVSREKKERFSLILESASTNQTSMYLCASGGTTGRDIETQYFGPGTRLLVL.

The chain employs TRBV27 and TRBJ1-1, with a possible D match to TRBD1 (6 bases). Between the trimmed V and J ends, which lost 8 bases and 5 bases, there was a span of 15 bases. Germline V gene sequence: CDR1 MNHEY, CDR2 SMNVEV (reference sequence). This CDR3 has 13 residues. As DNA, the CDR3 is TGTGCCAGCGTCAACAGGGTAGGGACTGAAGCTTTCTTT. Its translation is CASVNRVGTEAFF.

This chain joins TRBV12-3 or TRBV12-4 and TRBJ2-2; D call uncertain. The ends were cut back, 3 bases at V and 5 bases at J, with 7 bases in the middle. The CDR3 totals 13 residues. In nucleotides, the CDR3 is TGTGCCAGCAGTTTTCGTGGGACCGGGGAGCTGTTTTTT. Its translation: CASSFRGTGELFF.

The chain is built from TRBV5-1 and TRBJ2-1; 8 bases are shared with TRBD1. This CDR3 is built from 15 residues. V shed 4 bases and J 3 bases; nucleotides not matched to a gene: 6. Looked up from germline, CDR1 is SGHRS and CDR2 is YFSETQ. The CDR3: CASSPPGQGYNEQFF. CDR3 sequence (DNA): TGCGCCAGCAGCCCGCCCGGACAGGGCTACAATGAGCAGTTCTTC. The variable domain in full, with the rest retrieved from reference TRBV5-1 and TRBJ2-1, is KAGVTQTPRYLIKTRGQQVTLSCSPISGHRSVSWYQQTPGQGLQFLFEYFSETQRNKGNFPGRFSGRQFSNSRSEMNVSTLELGDSALYLCASSPPGQGYNEQFFGPGTRLTVL.

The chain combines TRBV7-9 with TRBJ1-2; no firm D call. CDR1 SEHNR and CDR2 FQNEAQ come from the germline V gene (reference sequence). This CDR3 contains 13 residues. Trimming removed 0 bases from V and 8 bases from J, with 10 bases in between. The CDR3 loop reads CASSLASTPGYTF. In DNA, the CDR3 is TGTGCCAGCAGCTTAGCTAGTACCCCCGGCTACACCTTC.

The CDR3 region is CASRLAGGPKTQYF. The CDR3 DNA reads TGTGCCAGCAGACTAGCGGGGGGGCCAAAGACCCAGTACTTC. The chain uses TRBV13 and TRBJ2-5, with 13 bases aligning to TRBD2. The CDR3 is made up of 14 amino acids. Trimming removed 6 bases from V and 6 bases from J; junction bases left unmatched: 4. CDR1 is PRHDT and CDR2 is FYEKMQ in the germline V gene (reference sequence).

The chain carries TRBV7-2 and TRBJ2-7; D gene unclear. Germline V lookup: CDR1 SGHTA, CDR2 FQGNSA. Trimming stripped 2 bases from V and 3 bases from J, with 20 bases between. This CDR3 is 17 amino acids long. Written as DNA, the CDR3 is TGTGCCAGCAGCTTATTTGCCTGGCCGTCCACGTACTACGAGCAGTACTTC. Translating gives CASSLFAWPSTYYEQYF.

The DNA for the CDR3 is TGTGCCAGCAGCCCCTGGGGCACTGAAGCTTTCTTT. The encoded protein is CASSPWGTEAFF. The V call is TRBV7-9, the J call TRBJ1-1, with D unresolved. This CDR3 comprises 12 residues. CDR1 is SEHNR, CDR2 FQNEAQ, per germline (reference sequence). Trimming shortened V by 5 bases and J by 4 bases, and 8 bases separated the two germline ends.

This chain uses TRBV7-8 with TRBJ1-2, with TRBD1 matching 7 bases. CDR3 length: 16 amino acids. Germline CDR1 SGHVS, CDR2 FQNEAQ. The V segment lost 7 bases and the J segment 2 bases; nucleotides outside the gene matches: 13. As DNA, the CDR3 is TGTGCCAGCACAGTGGGGGTCAGGGGGAGCAACTATGGCTACACCTTC. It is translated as CASTVGVRGSNYGYTF. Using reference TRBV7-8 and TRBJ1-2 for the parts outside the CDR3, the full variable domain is GAGVSQSPRYKVAKRGQDVALRCDPISGHVSLFWYQQALGQGPEFLTYFQNEAQLDKSGLPSDRFFAERPEGSVSTLKIQRTQQEDSAVYLCASTVGVRGSNYGYTFGSGTRLTVV.

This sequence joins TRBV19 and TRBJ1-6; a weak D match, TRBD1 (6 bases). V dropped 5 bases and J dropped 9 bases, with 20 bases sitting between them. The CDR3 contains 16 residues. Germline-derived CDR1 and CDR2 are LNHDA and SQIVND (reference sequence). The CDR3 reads CASSYLDSQGPSPLHF. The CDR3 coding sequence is TGTGCCAGTAGTTATCTGGACAGTCAAGGCCCTTCACCCCTCCACTTT.

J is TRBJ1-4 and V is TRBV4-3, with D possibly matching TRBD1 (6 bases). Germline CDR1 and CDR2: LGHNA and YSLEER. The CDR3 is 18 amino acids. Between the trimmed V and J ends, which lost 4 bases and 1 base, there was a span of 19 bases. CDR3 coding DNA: TGCGCCAGCAGCCCAGGGGACGTAGGCAGGCTAACTAATGAAAAACTGTTTTTT. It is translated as CASSPGDVGRLTNEKLFF.

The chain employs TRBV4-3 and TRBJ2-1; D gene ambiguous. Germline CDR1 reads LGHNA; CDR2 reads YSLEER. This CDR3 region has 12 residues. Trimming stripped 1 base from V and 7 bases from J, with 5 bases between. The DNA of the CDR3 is TGCGCCAGCAGCCAAGTAGGGAATGAGCAGTTCTTC. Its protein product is CASSQVGNEQFF.

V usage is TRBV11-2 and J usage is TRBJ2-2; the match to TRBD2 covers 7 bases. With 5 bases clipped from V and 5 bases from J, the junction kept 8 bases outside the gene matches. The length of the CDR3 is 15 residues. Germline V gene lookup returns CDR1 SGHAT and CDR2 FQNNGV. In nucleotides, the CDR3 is TGTGCCAGCAGCCTATACGGGGGGATAACCGGGGAGCTGTTTTTT. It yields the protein CASSLYGGITGELFF.

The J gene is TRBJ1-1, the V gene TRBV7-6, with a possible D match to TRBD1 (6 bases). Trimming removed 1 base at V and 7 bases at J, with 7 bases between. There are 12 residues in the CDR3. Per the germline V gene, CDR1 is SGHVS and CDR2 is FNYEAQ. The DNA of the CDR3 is TGTGCCAGCAGCTTAGAGACAGGTGAAGCTTTCTTT. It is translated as CASSLETGEAFF.

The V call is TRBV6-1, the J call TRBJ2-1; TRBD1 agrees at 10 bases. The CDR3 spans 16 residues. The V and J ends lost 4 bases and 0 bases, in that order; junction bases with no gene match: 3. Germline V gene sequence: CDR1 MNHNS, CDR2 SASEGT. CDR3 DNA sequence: TGTGCCAGCAGTGGGACAGGGGGTATCTCCTACAATGAGCAGTTCTTC. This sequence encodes CASSGTGGISYNEQFF.

CDR3 residues: CASSVGSGRGSSSYNSPLHF. In nucleotides, the CDR3 is TGTGCCAGCAGCGTAGGATCCGGCCGCGGTTCGAGCTCCTATAATTCACCCCTCCACTTT. The V gene is TRBV9, the J gene TRBJ1-6, with D unclear. Trimming stripped 0 bases from V and 0 bases from J, with 19 bases between. Germline assignment: CDR1 SGDLS and CDR2 YYNGEE. The CDR3 contains 20 residues.

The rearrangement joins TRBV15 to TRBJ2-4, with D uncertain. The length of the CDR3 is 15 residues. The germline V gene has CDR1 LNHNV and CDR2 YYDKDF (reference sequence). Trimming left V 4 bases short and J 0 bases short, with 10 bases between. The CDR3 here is CATSNAGPAKNIQYF. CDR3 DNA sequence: TGTGCCACCAGCAATGCCGGGCCAGCCAAAAACATTCAGTACTTC.

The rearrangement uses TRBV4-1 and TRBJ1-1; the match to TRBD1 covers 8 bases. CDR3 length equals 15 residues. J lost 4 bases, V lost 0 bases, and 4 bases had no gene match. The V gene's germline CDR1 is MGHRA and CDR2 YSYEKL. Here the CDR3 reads CASSQDNRGGTEAFF. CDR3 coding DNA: TGCGCCAGCAGCCAAGATAACAGGGGGGGCACTGAAGCTTTCTTT.

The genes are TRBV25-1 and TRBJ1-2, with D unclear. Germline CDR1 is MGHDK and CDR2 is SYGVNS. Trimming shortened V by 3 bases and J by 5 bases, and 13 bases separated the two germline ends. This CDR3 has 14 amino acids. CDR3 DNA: TGTGCCAGCAGTGATGGCGCAAGCCTTTATGGCTACACCTTC. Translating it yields CASSDGASLYGYTF.

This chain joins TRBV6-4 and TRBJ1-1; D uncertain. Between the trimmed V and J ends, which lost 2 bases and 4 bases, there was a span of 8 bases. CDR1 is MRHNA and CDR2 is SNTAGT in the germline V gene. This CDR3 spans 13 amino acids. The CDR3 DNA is TGTGCCAGCAGTGACGAGGTAGGCACTGAAGCTTTCTTT. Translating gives CASSDEVGTEAFF.

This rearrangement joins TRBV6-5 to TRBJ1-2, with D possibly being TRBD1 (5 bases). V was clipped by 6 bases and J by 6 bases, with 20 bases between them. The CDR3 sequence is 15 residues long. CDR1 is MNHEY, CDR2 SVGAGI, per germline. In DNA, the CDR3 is TGTGCCAGCAGGATCTACCTCTCGGGGGTCGATGGCTACACCTTC. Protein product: CASRIYLSGVDGYTF.

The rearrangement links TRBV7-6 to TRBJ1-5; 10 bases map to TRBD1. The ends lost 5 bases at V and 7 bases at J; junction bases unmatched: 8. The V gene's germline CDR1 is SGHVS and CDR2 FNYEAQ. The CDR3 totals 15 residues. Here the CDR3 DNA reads TGTGCCAGCAGCCTAGGGACAGGGGATGGGCAGCCCCAGCATTTT. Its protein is CASSLGTGDGQPQHF. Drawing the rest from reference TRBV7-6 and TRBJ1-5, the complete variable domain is GAGVSQSPRYKVTKRGQDVALRCDPISGHVSLYWYRQALGQGPEFLTYFNYEAQQDKSGLPNDRFSAERPEGSISTLTIQRTEQRDSAMYRCASSLGTGDGQPQHFGDGTRLSIL.

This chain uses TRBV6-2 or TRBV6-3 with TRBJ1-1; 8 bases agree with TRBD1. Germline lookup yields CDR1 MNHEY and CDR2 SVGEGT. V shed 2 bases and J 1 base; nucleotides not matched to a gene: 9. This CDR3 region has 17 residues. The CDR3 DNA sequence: TGTGCCAGCAGTTACCCGACAGGGGCAGGAGGGAACACTGAAGCTTTCTTT. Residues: CASSYPTGAGGNTEAFF.

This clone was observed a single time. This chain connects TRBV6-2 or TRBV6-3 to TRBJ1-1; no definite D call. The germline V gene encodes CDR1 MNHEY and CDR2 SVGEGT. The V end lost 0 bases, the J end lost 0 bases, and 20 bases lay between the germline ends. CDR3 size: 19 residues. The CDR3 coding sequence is TGTGCCAGCAGTTACTCGATAGGCGCGGGAGCACTGATGAACACTGAAGCTTTCTTT. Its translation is CASSYSIGAGALMNTEAFF.